In its sample, the clone carrying this T cell receptor beta chain was seen many times. The antigen remains undetermined. This record belongs to a study of CD8 T cells in ankylosing spondylitis. Quantitative 5'-RACE with molecular barcodes produced the TCR beta libraries. Each CDR3 protein is one row after TCRdb ran MiXCR on the 5' RACE reads. The sample has 150,000 or so distinct CDR3 sequences, 15% to 20% seen once. Trimming cost V 4 bases and J 7 bases, with 13 bases left between them. From germline, CDR1 is SQVTM and CDR2 ANQGSEA. The length of the CDR3 is 12 residues. Findings and caveats of the study: Roughly eight highly homologous variants made up a TCR beta motif that seemed to typify ankylosing spondylitis blood. Matched synovial fluid from ankylosing spondylitis patients was reported to be enriched for disease-linked clones. Disease-linked clones proved CD8+ and comparatively uncommon in peripheral blood.

The sample comprised blood, either unsorted or a sorted T cell fraction (not recorded which). This chain connects TRBV29-1 to TRBJ1-1; D is ambiguous. The receptor was isolated from a male donor with ankylosing spondylitis or in good health (not recorded which). In DNA form, the CDR3 reads TGCAGCGTTGTTGGGAACCCTGATGAAGCTTTCTTT. Protein: CSVVGNPDEAFF.